A single sample is the source of the 21 T cell receptor beta chains below, sequenced in a study of blood T cells in healthy people across ages. The second PCR ran about 6 to 11 cycles with a sample-barcoded 5' primer and J-beta primers. MiXCR, run by TCRdb on the 5' RACE reads, gives a single entry per CDR3 protein. The table shows roughly 900,000 distinct CDR3 sequences, with around 48% occurring only once. Sequenced material: blood. These receptors originate from a man aged 25 to 40 in good health.

The V and J genes are TRBV29-1 and TRBJ1-1; TRBD1 is a possible D gene (5 bases). The V gene's germline CDR1 is SQVTM and CDR2 ANQGSEA. Trimming took 4 bases from V and 5 from J, leaving 14 bases between them. The CDR3 has 13 residues. The CDR3 region has the DNA TGCAGCGTTGTAAGGCGGGGCCTAACTGAAGCTTTCTTT. Amino acid sequence: CSVVRRGLTEAFF. Using reference TRBV29-1 and TRBJ1-1 for the parts outside the CDR3, the full variable domain is SAVISQKPSRDICQRGTSLTIQCQVDSQVTMMFWYRQQPGQSLTLIATANQGSEATYESGFVIDKFPISRPNLTFSTLTVSNMSPEDSSIYLCSVVRRGLTEAFFGQGTRLTVV.

CDR3 sequence reads: CSARSQNYGYTF. The CDR3 nucleotides read TGCAGCGCCAGGTCACAGAACTATGGCTACACCTTC. This chain joins TRBV29-1 and TRBJ1-2, with D hard to call. Germline assignment: CDR1 SQVTM and CDR2 ANQGSEA. The length of the CDR3 is 12 residues. V lost 7 bases and J 2 bases, leaving 11 bases between the germline ends. The full variable domain, its missing parts supplied by reference TRBV29-1 and TRBJ1-2, is SAVISQKPSRDICQRGTSLTIQCQVDSQVTMMFWYRQQPGQSLTLIATANQGSEATYESGFVIDKFPISRPNLTFSTLTVSNMSPEDSSIYLCSARSQNYGYTFGSGTRLTVV.

The chain has TRBV6-5 and TRBJ2-7; 11 positions agree with TRBD2. The CDR3 length is 18 residues. V gave up 0 bases and J gave up 0 bases; unmatched junction bases: 7. Per germline, CDR1 MNHEY and CDR2 SVGAGI. The CDR3 nucleotides are TGTGCCAGCAGTTACTCGAGTCTAGCGGGGGGCCACTCCTACGAGCAGTACTTC. Its translation is CASSYSSLAGGHSYEQYF.

This rearrangement joins TRBV20-1 to TRBJ2-7; maybe TRBD1 (5 bases). Deletions cut 8 bases from V and 5 bases from J, with 22 bases between. This CDR3 has 14 amino acids. Germline V gene sequence: CDR1 DFQATT, CDR2 SNEGSKA (reference sequence). The CDR3 DNA follows: TGCAGTAGTATGGTTACAGGCGTCCATGACGAGCAGTACTTC. Protein product: CSSMVTGVHDEQYF.

There are a few counts of this clonotype. The chain employs TRBV6-6 and TRBJ1-1; 7 bases are shared with TRBD1. V dropped 5 bases and J dropped 10; count of bases not matched to a gene: 13. The germline V gene encodes CDR1 MNHNY and CDR2 SVGAGI (reference sequence). The CDR3 totals 14 residues. The CDR3 region is CASSLSRDSGRAFF. Written as DNA, the CDR3 is TGTGCCAGCAGTCTTAGCCGGGACAGCGGTAGAGCTTTCTTT.

This clonotype was seen only a few times. The chain uses TRBV7-9 and TRBJ2-1; 9 positions agree with TRBD2. CDR1 is SEHNR and CDR2 is FQNEAQ in the germline V gene (reference sequence). V was clipped by 3 bases and J by 9 bases; unmatched bases: 6. The CDR3 totals 14 residues. The CDR3 loop is CASSFAGGLGEQFF. The CDR3 region has the DNA TGTGCCAGCAGCTTTGCGGGGGGGCTGGGTGAGCAGTTCTTC.

Details on this clonotype: This may stem from a read error, because a much larger clone lies one nucleotide away. J is TRBJ2-3 and V is TRBV6-2 or TRBV6-3, with 8 bases that match TRBD2. Per germline, CDR1 MNHEY and CDR2 SVGEGT. V was clipped by 7 bases and J by 2 bases; unmatched bases: 8. This CDR3 is 15 amino acids long. Written as DNA, the CDR3 is TGTGCCAGCACCGAGACTAGCGTTCCCACAGATACGCAGTATTTT. It is translated as CASTETSVPTDTQYF.

This clonotype was counted only a few times. The chain employs TRBV18 and TRBJ1-1; D is possibly TRBD1 (6 bases). CDR1 is KGHSH, CDR2 LQKENI, per germline. The V end lost 5 bases, the J end lost 1 base, and 17 bases lay between the germline ends. The CDR3 loop spans 16 amino acids. CDR3 in amino acids: CASSTWTVGGNTEAFF. Here the CDR3 DNA reads TGTGCCAGCTCAACCTGGACAGTTGGGGGGAACACTGAAGCTTTCTTT.

The chain is built from TRBV5-1 and TRBJ2-3; 7 nucleotides line up with TRBD2. The germline V gene encodes CDR1 SGHRS and CDR2 YFSETQ. The V segment lost 4 bases and the J segment 0 bases; nucleotides outside the gene matches: 8. The CDR3 is made up of 16 amino acids. CDR3 nucleotides: TGCGCCAGCAGCGCCGTGGGAGCGGGAAGCACAGATACGCAGTATTTT. This codes for CASSAVGAGSTDTQYF.

The genes are TRBV5-1 and TRBJ1-6; D unresolved. In germline, CDR1 is SGHRS, CDR2 YFSETQ. The CDR3 runs 16 residues. Trimming removed 0 bases from V and 0 bases from J, with 7 bases in between. The CDR3: CASSLAADSYNSPLHF. In nucleotides, the CDR3 is TGCGCCAGCAGCTTGGCCGCGGACTCCTATAATTCACCCCTCCACTTT.

This clonotype was counted a few times. The rearrangement joins TRBV5-6 to TRBJ1-4, with a possible D match to TRBD1 (5 bases). Deletions cut 6 bases from V and 8 bases from J, with 14 bases between. CDR1 SGHDT and CDR2 YYEEEE come from the germline V gene. This CDR3 comprises 13 residues. CDR3 loop: CASNDRGGEKLFF. In DNA form, the CDR3 reads TGTGCCAGCAATGACAGAGGCGGGGAAAAACTGTTTTTT. The full variable domain, rest sourced from reference TRBV5-6 and TRBJ1-4, is DAGVTQSPTHLIKTRGQQVTLRCSPKSGHDTVSWYQQALGQGPQFIFQYYEEEERQRGNFPDRFSGHQFPNYSSELNVNALLLGDSALYLCASNDRGGEKLFFGSGTQLSVL.

This clonotype turned up a few times. The V call is TRBV25-1, the J call TRBJ2-3; a possible D gene is TRBD1 (6 bases). V was shortened by 5 bases and J by 1 base, with 13 bases between the two germline ends. This CDR3 region has 15 residues. The germline V gene encodes CDR1 MGHDK and CDR2 SYGVNS. CDR3 nucleotide sequence: TGTGCCAGCAGTTTTAGGGGGTTCGGCACAGATACGCAGTATTTT. It specifies CASSFRGFGTDTQYF.

This clonotype was counted ten times or more. This sequence joins TRBV29-1 and TRBJ2-4; no firm D call. V dropped 4 bases and J dropped 5 bases, with 9 bases sitting between them. The CDR3 runs 12 residues. Germline CDR1 and CDR2: SQVTM and ANQGSEA. CDR3 sequence: CSVVGQENIQYF. The CDR3, as DNA: TGCAGCGTTGTCGGTCAGGAAAACATTCAGTACTTC.

The chain combines TRBV20-1 with TRBJ2-7; 9 positions agree with TRBD1. The J call is in doubt because the DNA end fits TRBJ2-5 better. CDR1 is DFQATT and CDR2 is SNEGSKA in the germline V gene (reference sequence). The CDR3 has 16 residues. The CDR3 DNA reads as TGCAGTGCTAGAGATAACCGACAGGGGGTATGGGAGACCCAGTACTTC. This sequence encodes CSARDNRQGVWETQYF.

The chain recombines TRBV6-5 with TRBJ2-6; 8 nucleotides match TRBD1. The CDR3 totals 18 residues. Germline trimming cut 5 bases from V and 0 bases from J; bases unmatched to any gene: 9. CDR1 MNHEY and CDR2 SVGAGI come from the germline V gene. The CDR3 reads CASSQNGQGTSGANVLTF. The CDR3 DNA sequence: TGTGCCAGCAGTCAAAACGGACAGGGCACCTCTGGGGCCAACGTCCTGACTTTC.

The V gene is TRBV20-1, the J gene TRBJ2-7; 8 nucleotides agree with TRBD1. Losses at the gene ends were 5 bases for V and 3 bases for J; bases not matched to a gene: 6. Germline V gene sequence: CDR1 DFQATT, CDR2 SNEGSKA (reference sequence). The CDR3 totals 13 residues. The CDR3 nucleotides read TGCAGTGCTCCTACGACAGGGGACTACGAGCAGTACTTC. Residues: CSAPTTGDYEQYF.

The chain employs TRBV5-6 and TRBJ1-6; D is undetermined. CDR1 SGHDT and CDR2 YYEEEE come from the germline V gene. V lost 0 bases and J 5 bases, leaving 6 bases between the germline ends. CDR3 length: 14 residues. The CDR3 region has the DNA TGTGCCAGCAGCTTGGACCGCCATAATTCACCCCTCCACTTT. Amino acids: CASSLDRHNSPLHF.

The chain employs TRBV18 and TRBJ2-1; 7 bases are shared with TRBD2. V lost 3 bases to trimming and J lost 0 bases; unmatched junction nucleotides: 2. The CDR3 covers 15 residues. Germline lookup yields CDR1 KGHSH and CDR2 LQKENI. CDR3 sequence: CASSPPGGSYNEQFF. The CDR3 nucleotides are TGTGCCAGCTCACCCCCGGGGGGCTCCTACAATGAGCAGTTCTTC. Full variable domain (outside the CDR3, taken from reference TRBV18 and TRBJ2-1): NAGVMQNPRHLVRRRGQEARLRCSPMKGHSHVYWYRQLPEEGLKFMVYLQKENIIDESGMPKERFSAEFPKEGPSILRIQQVVRGDSAAYFCASSPPGGSYNEQFFGPGTRLTVL.

The sample holds many counts of this clonotype. The chain carries TRBV4-1 and TRBJ2-1; D gene unclear. The CDR3 length is 15 residues. V shed 6 bases and J shed 4 bases, with 16 bases lying between them. CDR1 MGHRA and CDR2 YSYEKL come from the germline V gene. The CDR3 coding sequence is TGCGCCAGCAGTCTGGCGCCCAGCAGATACAATGAGCAGTTCTTC. Translation gives CASSLAPSRYNEQFF.

The rearrangement links TRBV6-4 to TRBJ2-1, with 8 bases that match TRBD2. The germline gives CDR1 MRHNA, CDR2 SNTAGT. The CDR3 extends over 15 amino acids. The ends lost 3 bases at V and 8 bases at J; junction bases unmatched: 9. This CDR3 is CASSEGSGGVDEQFF. CDR3 in DNA: TGTGCCAGCAGTGAAGGGAGCGGGGGAGTAGATGAGCAGTTCTTC.

This clonotype was seen more than once but under ten times. This may be a read error: a much more frequent sequence differs by one nucleotide. V gene TRBV20-1 combines with J gene TRBJ2-1; D ambiguous. The tail of the sequence fits TRBJ2-7 better, so the J call may be wrong. The CDR3 has 12 amino acids. Per the germline V gene, CDR1 is DFQATT and CDR2 is SNEGSKA (reference sequence). The CDR3 nucleotides read TGCAGTGCTAGGGACGGCCACAATGAGCAGTACTTC. Translation gives CSARDGHNEQYF.